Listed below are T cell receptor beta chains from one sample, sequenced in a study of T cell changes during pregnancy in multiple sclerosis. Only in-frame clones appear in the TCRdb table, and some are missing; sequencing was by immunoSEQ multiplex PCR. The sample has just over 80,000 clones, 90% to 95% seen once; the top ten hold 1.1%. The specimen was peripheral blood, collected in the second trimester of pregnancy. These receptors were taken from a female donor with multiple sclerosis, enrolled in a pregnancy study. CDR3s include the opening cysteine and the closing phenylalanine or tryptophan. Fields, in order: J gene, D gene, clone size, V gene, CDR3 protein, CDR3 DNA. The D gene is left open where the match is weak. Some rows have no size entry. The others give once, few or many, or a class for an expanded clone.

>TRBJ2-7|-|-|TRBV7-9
CASSSRDPPYEQYF
TGTGCCAGCAGCTCCAGGGATCCGCCCTACGAGCAGTACTTC
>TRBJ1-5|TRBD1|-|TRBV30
CAWATGSNQPQHF
TGTGCCTGGGCGACAGGGAGCAATCAGCCCCAGCATTTT
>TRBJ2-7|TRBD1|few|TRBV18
CASSPQTGGREQYF
TGTGCCAGCTCACCCCAGACAGGGGGCAGAGAGCAGTACTTC
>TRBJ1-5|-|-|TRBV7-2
CASSRQVNQPQHF
TGTGCCAGCAGTCGACAGGTCAATCAGCCCCAGCATTTT
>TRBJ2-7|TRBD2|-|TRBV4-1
CASSRASSGVYEQYF
TGCGCCAGCAGCCGGGCCTCAAGCGGGGTCTACGAGCAGTACTTC
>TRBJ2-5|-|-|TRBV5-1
CASSLDRDRGETQYF
TGCGCCAGCAGTCTTGATCGGGACCGGGGGGAGACCCAGTACTTC
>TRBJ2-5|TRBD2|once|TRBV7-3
CASSSRTSGRLQETQYF
TGTGCCAGCAGCTCTAGGACTAGCGGGAGGTTGCAAGAGACCCAGTACTTC
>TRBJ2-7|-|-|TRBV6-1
CASSEWAGSSYEQYF
TGTGCCAGCAGTGAATGGGCGGGCAGCTCCTACGAGCAGTACTTC
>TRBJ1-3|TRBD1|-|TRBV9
CASSVGTGAGNTIYF
TGTGCCAGCAGCGTTGGGACAGGGGCTGGAAACACCATATATTTT
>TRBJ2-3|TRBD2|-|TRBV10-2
CASSDYPTSGYTDTQYF
TGCGCCAGCAGTGATTACCCGACTAGCGGTTACACAGATACGCAGTATTTT
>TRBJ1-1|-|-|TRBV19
CASSIGFGQGRTEAFF
TGTGCCAGTAGTATTGGTTTCGGGCAGGGTAGGACTGAAGCTTTCTTT
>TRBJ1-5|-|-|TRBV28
CASSLPSDRTELLNQPQHF
TGTGCCAGCAGTTTACCCTCGGACCGGACAGAGTTACTGAATCAGCCCCAGCATTTT
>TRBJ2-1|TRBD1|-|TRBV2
CASSWDRVGEQFF
TGTGCCAGCAGCTGGGACAGGGTTGGTGAGCAGTTCTTC
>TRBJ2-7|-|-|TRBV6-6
CASSYLDSEQYF
TGTGCCAGCAGTTACCTGGACTCCGAGCAGTACTTC
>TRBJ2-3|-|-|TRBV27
CASRRSEGTLGYTQYF
TGTGCCAGCAGACGATCCGAGGGTACGCTGGGCTATACGCAGTATTTT
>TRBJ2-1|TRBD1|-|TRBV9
CASSGDRGGWANPLNNEQFF
TGTGCCAGCAGCGGGGACAGGGGAGGTTGGGCCAACCCCCTGAACAATGAGCAGTTCTTC
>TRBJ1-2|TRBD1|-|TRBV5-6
CASSLVKLRTGSKYGYTF
TGTGCCAGCAGCTTGGTGAAATTGAGGACAGGGTCAAAATATGGCTACACCTTC
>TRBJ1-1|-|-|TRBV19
CASSIGAGVAEAFF
TGTGCCAGTAGTATAGGTGCAGGGGTAGCTGAAGCTTTCTTT
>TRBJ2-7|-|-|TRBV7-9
CASSELGFEQYF
TGTGCCAGCAGCGAACTAGGATTCGAGCAGTACTTC
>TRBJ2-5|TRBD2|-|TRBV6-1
CASSEGLAGVGGTQYF
TGTGCCAGCAGTGAAGGGCTAGCGGGAGTCGGGGGGACCCAGTACTTC
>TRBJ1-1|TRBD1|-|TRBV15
CATSRGGTATEAFF
TGTGCCACCAGCAGAGGGGGGACAGCCACTGAAGCTTTCTTT
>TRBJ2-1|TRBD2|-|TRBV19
CASSMDGGSNEQFF
TGTGCCAGTAGTATGGACGGGGGGAGCAATGAGCAGTTCTTC
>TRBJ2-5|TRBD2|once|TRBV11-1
CASSWRERETQYF
TGTGCCAGCAGCTGGCGGGAGCGTGAGACCCAGTACTTC
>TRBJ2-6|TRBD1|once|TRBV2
CASSVRRTGQGYLLSGANVLTF
TGTGCCAGCAGTGTCCGTCGGACAGGGCAAGGATATTTACTTTCTGGGGCCAACGTCCTGACTTTC
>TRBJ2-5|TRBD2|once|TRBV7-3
CASSLDPWREGHETQYF
TGTGCCAGCAGCTTAGACCCCTGGCGGGAGGGCCACGAGACCCAGTACTTC
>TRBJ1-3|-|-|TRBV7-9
CASSLRERGHWSGNTIYF
TGTGCCAGCAGCTTACGGGAGCGGGGGCACTGGTCTGGAAACACCATATATTTT
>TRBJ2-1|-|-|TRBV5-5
CASSLGGRGSYNEQFF
TGTGCCAGCAGCTTGGGCGGGCGGGGATCCTACAATGAGCAGTTCTTC
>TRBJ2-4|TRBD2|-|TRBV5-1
CASSLVSGASGRGAKNIQYF
TGCGCCAGCAGCTTGGTATCGGGGGCTAGCGGGAGGGGAGCCAAAAACATTCAGTACTTC
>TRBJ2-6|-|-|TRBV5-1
CASSLVALSSGANVLTF
TGCGCCAGCAGCTTGGTTGCCCTGAGCTCTGGGGCCAACGTCCTGACTTTC
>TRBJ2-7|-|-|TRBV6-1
CASGASPGYEQYF
TGTGCCAGCGGAGCTTCCCCCGGCTACGAGCAGTACTTC
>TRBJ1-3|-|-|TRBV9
CAGSVNRNPRDSGNTIYF
TGTGCCGGCAGCGTGAACAGGAACCCCAGGGACTCTGGAAACACCATATATTTT
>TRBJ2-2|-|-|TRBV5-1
CATSSWTQGSGELFF
TGCGCCACCTCGAGCTGGACACAGGGCTCCGGGGAGCTGTTTTTT
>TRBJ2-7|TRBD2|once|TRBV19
CASSISGLNYEQYF
TGTGCCAGTAGTATATCGGGACTAAACTACGAGCAGTACTTC
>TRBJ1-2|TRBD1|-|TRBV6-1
CASSVQRTGVRGYTF
TGTGCCAGCAGTGTTCAAAGGACAGGAGTGAGGGGCTACACCTTC
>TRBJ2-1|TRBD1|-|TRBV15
CATSRDRGLVNEQFF
TGTGCCACCAGCAGGGACAGGGGGTTGGTCAATGAGCAGTTCTTC
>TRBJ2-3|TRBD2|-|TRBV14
CASSQGGSGTADTQYF
TGTGCCAGCAGCCAAGGGGGCAGCGGGACCGCAGATACGCAGTATTTT
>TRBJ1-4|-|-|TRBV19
CASTRDIGREKLFF
TGTGCCAGTACCCGGGACATCGGTCGTGAAAAACTGTTTTTT
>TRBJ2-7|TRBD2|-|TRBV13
CASSLGQLLAGGGEQYF
TGTGCCAGCAGCTTAGGCCAGTTACTAGCGGGAGGTGGCGAGCAGTACTTC